The 11 T cell receptor beta chains below come from one sample, sequenced in a study of T cell responses to AZD1222 COVID-19 vaccine. TCRdb keeps only in-frame clones here, not all; method: immunoSEQ multiplex PCR. The sample lists about 110,000 clones; over 90% were seen once. The sequenced sample was peripheral blood, obtained 28 days after the second AZD1222 dose. The receptors derive from an adult who received the AZD1222 COVID-19 vaccine.

This clone was picked up one time. The V and J genes are TRBV18 and TRBJ1-4, with D perhaps TRBD1 (5 bases). The CDR3 totals 16 residues. Germline V lookup: CDR1 KGHSH, CDR2 LQKENI. Trimming took off 5 bases at V and 4 bases at J, with 17 bases between the two ends. The CDR3 DNA sequence: TGTGCCAGCTCAGCATTGGTCGGGGGTGATAATGAAAAACTGTTTTTT. Amino acid sequence: CASSALVGGDNEKLFF.

The rearrangement uses TRBV3-1 (or the pseudogene TRBV3-2) and TRBJ2-1; D uncertain. This CDR3 is 14 amino acids long. CDR1 and CDR2 (germline): LGHDT, YNNKEL (reference sequence). With 1 base removed from V and 6 bases from J, the gap between germline ends came to 10 bases. CDR3 nucleotide sequence: TGTGCCAGCAGCCAAGCAGGAGCGAGCAATGAGCAGTTCTTC. Translated: CASSQAGASNEQFF.

The chain carries TRBV21-1 and TRBJ2-5; whether TRBD2, the table's D call, matches the DNA was not checked. TRBV21-1 is described as a pseudogene. CDR3 size: 13 residues. The CDR3 loop is CATLAGSLETQYF. The CDR3 DNA reads TGTGCCACCTTAGCGGGATCGTTGGAGACCCAGTACTTC.

The chain uses TRBV29-1 and TRBJ2-3, with 7 bases aligning to TRBD1. In germline, CDR1 is SQVTM, CDR2 ANQGSEA. There are 16 residues in the CDR3. Trimming took 7 bases from V and 1 from J; bases not matched to a gene: 14. CDR3 nucleotides: TGCAGCGCCCGACCCACGACAGGGTGGGGCACAGATACGCAGTATTTT. It encodes CSARPTTGWGTDTQYF.

The chain has TRBV6-2 or TRBV6-3 and TRBJ2-5; D is perhaps TRBD1 (6 bases). CDR1 and CDR2 from the germline V gene are MNHEY and SVGEGT. V was trimmed by 3 bases and J by 2 bases, leaving 7 bases between them. The CDR3 covers 13 residues. The CDR3 loop is CASSYTGQETQYF. CDR3 nucleotide sequence: TGTGCCAGCAGTTATACAGGGCAAGAGACCCAGTACTTC.

CDR3 sequence reads: CASSLLAGDTQYF. CDR3 bases: TGTGCCAGTAGTCTCCTAGCGGGAGATACGCAGTATTTT. The chain employs TRBV19 and TRBJ2-3; TRBD2 matches at 8 bases. V shed 5 bases, J shed 5 bases, and the junction held 3 bases outside the gene matches. From germline, CDR1 is LNHDA and CDR2 SQIVND (reference sequence). The CDR3 is 13 amino acids.

The rearrangement joins TRBV6-5 to TRBJ2-7, with D perhaps matching TRBD2 (6 bases). V was cut by 6 bases and J by 7 bases, with 13 bases left in between. The CDR3 contains 12 residues. The germline V gene has CDR1 MNHEY and CDR2 SVGAGI. This CDR3 reads CASRTRGGEQYF. The CDR3 DNA reads TGTGCCAGCAGAACAAGGGGAGGAGAGCAGTACTTC.

This clone was recorded once. The genes are TRBV7-9 and TRBJ2-5; a weak D match, TRBD1 (6 bases). The V end was cut by 0 bases, the J end by 4 bases, with 12 bases between. This CDR3 region has 15 residues. Germline V gene lookup returns CDR1 SEHNR and CDR2 FQNEAQ (reference sequence). Here the CDR3 DNA reads TGTGCCAGCAGCTTAGCGGTCGCAGGGGCAGAGACCCAGTACTTC. The encoded protein is CASSLAVAGAETQYF.

J is TRBJ1-3 and V is TRBV6-5, with TRBD1 as a possible D gene (5 bases). The CDR3 runs 14 residues. CDR1 is MNHEY and CDR2 is SVGAGI in the germline V gene. V lost 5 bases to trimming and J lost 1 base, with 9 bases between them. The DNA for the CDR3 is TGTGCCAGCAGTATCAGGGTTTCTGGAAACACCATATATTTT. It codes for CASSIRVSGNTIYF.

The CDR3 coding sequence is TGCGCCAGCAGTGACAGAAGCTTCGAGCAGTACTTC. Translated, it gives CASSDRSFEQYF. The chain employs TRBV10-2 and TRBJ2-7; D call uncertain. With 3 bases removed from V and 6 bases from J, the gap between germline ends came to 9 bases. There are 12 residues in the CDR3. In germline, CDR1 is WSHSY, CDR2 SAAADI.

The chain joins TRBV6-5 to TRBJ2-7; 7 bases are shared with TRBD1. V shed 2 bases and J 3 bases; nucleotides not matched to a gene: 7. The germline CDR1 and CDR2 sequences are MNHEY and SVGAGI. This CDR3 contains 15 residues. The CDR3 spells CASSYGTEALYEQYF. Written as DNA, the CDR3 is TGTGCCAGCAGTTACGGGACAGAAGCCCTCTACGAGCAGTACTTC.